The 16 T cell receptor beta chains below all came from one sample that was sequenced in a study of T cells in Graves' hyperthyroidism and ophthalmopathy. There were TCR beta CDR3 regions amplified from RNA transcripts. The TCR CDR3 first-round RT-PCR relied on the HTBI primer set. TCRdb recomputed calls from the multiplex PCR reads with MiXCR, one row per CDR3 protein. The data contain 400,000 to 600,000 distinct CDR3 sequences, around 16% of them singletons. The source material was blood. These TCRs come from a woman aged 25 to 39 with Graves' ophthalmopathy.

The rearrangement links TRBV20-1 to TRBJ2-2, with TRBD1 matching 7 bases. This CDR3 region has 15 residues. Germline loops: CDR1 DFQATT, CDR2 SNEGSKA (reference sequence). After removal of 0 bases from V and 4 bases from J, the junction contained 5 bases not matched to a gene. The DNA for the CDR3 is TGCAGTGCTAGAGATAAAGGGACAGCCACCGGGGAGCTGTTTTTT. Protein product: CSARDKGTATGELFF.

This clonotype came up many times. V is TRBV6-1 and J is TRBJ2-1, with 9 bases lining up with TRBD1. This CDR3 has 14 amino acids. V trimming: 6 bases; J trimming: 5 bases; junction bases outside the gene matches: 5. The germline CDR1 and CDR2 sequences are MNHNS and SASEGT. The chain's CDR3 is CASSPDRGNNEQFF. CDR3 DNA sequence: TGTGCCAGCAGCCCGGACAGGGGAAACAATGAGCAGTTCTTC.

Notes on this clonotype: A much larger clone lies a single base off, so this may be a read error. This chain joins TRBV5-1 and TRBJ2-7; no clear D. The CDR3 totals 12 residues. In germline, CDR1 is SGHRS, CDR2 YFSETQ. Trimming stripped 7 bases from V and 5 bases from J, with 13 bases between. The CDR3 DNA follows: TGCGCCAGCGGCCACGACTTTCACGAGCAGTACTTC. Its translation: CASGHDFHEQYF.

This clonotype was seen many times. The rearrangement uses TRBV28 and TRBJ2-3, with 8 bases aligning to TRBD1. Per the germline V gene, CDR1 is MDHEN and CDR2 is SYDVKM. There are 14 residues in the CDR3. The trim removed 7 bases at V and 1 base at J, leaving 4 bases unmatched. The CDR3 spells CASTVDRGTDTQYF. In DNA form, the CDR3 reads TGTGCCAGCACCGTGGACAGGGGCACAGATACGCAGTATTTT.

This chain uses TRBV19 with TRBJ2-5; TRBD1 matches 9 bases. Looked up from germline, CDR1 is LNHDA and CDR2 is SQIVND (reference sequence). The V gene end was trimmed by 6 bases and the J gene end by 3 bases; junction bases not matched to a gene: 2. The CDR3 extends over 13 amino acids. For the CDR3, the DNA is TGTGCCAGTAGAAGGACAGGGGAAGAGACCCAGTACTTC. Its translation is CASRRTGEETQYF. The whole variable domain, filled in from reference TRBV19 and TRBJ2-5, reads DGGITQSPKYLFRKEGQNVTLSCEQNLNHDAMYWYRQDPGQGLRLIYYSQIVNDFQKGDIAEGYSVSREKKESFPLTVTSAQKNPTAFYLCASRRTGEETQYFGPGTRLLVL.

The gene calls are TRBV7-9 and TRBJ2-1; 10 nucleotides line up with TRBD1. Germline V lookup: CDR1 SEHNR, CDR2 FQNEAQ (reference sequence). The CDR3 has 21 amino acids. With V trimmed by 5 bases and J by 5 bases, 24 bases remained unmatched. CDR3 nucleotide sequence: TGTGCCAGCAGCGTTACCCCGGGACAGGGGTCCTTGGTTTACCGGGACAATGAGCAGTTCTTC. Amino acids: CASSVTPGQGSLVYRDNEQFF.

This clonotype was detected many times. This rearrangement joins TRBV20-1 to TRBJ2-7; 7 nucleotides match TRBD2. Germline CDR1 DFQATT, CDR2 SNEGSKA (reference sequence). J gave up 2 bases and V 3 bases, and 7 bases lay outside the gene matches. CDR3 length: 14 residues. CDR3 in amino acids: CSASPPGGPYEQYF. CDR3 sequence (DNA): TGCAGTGCTAGTCCCCCGGGGGGACCCTACGAGCAGTACTTC.

This clonotype appeared many times. The chain joins TRBV28 to TRBJ1-2, with 7 bases fitting TRBD1. V trimming: 1 base; J trimming: 4 bases; junction bases outside the gene matches: 6. The length of the CDR3 is 15 residues. The germline CDR1 and CDR2 sequences are MDHEN and SYDVKM. The CDR3 here is CASSLSRGGGYGYTF. The CDR3 DNA sequence: TGTGCCAGCAGTTTATCTAGAGGGGGCGGCTATGGCTACACCTTC.

This chain links TRBV6-1 with TRBJ2-2; 8 bases fit TRBD2. The CDR3 is 14 amino acids. Germline-derived CDR1 and CDR2 are MNHNS and SASEGT. With V trimmed by 7 bases and J by 7 bases, 8 bases remained unmatched. CDR3 sequence (DNA): TGTGCCAGCACCCCGGGGGGGCATGGCGGGGAGCTGTTTTTT. Amino acid sequence: CASTPGGHGGELFF.

The gene calls are TRBV19 and TRBJ2-7, with 7 bases identical to TRBD1. The CDR3 runs 11 residues. The germline CDR1 and CDR2 sequences are LNHDA and SQIVND (reference sequence). The junction had 3 bases not matched to a gene; V was cut back by 4 bases and J by 9 bases. CDR3 sequence (DNA): TGTGCCAGTAGTAACGGGGACAGGCAGTACTTC. Its translation is CASSNGDRQYF.

This clonotype was observed many times. This chain uses TRBV6-1 with TRBJ2-3; 7 bases match TRBD2. CDR3 size: 14 residues. Trimming took 1 base from V and 6 from J; bases not matched to a gene: 4. CDR1 is MNHNS, CDR2 SASEGT, per germline. CDR3 coding DNA: TGTGCCAGCAGTGAAGGGGGAGGGGCTGATACGCAGTATTTT. Protein: CASSEGGGADTQYF.

This clonotype was counted between two and nine times. The J gene is TRBJ1-5, the V gene TRBV6-2 or TRBV6-3, with TRBD1 matching 9 bases. CDR3 length: 16 amino acids. Germline V gene data show CDR1 as MNHEY and CDR2 as SVGEGT. Losses at the gene ends were 6 bases for V and 1 base for J; bases not matched to a gene: 7. CDR3 DNA: TGTGCCAGCAGCCTATGGACAGGGGTGAGCAATCAGCCCCAGCATTTT. This sequence encodes CASSLWTGVSNQPQHF.

This clonotype was detected ten times or more. The chain uses TRBV12-3 or TRBV12-4 and TRBJ2-2, with D tentatively TRBD1 (6 bases). CDR3 length equals 15 residues. The V end lost 6 bases, the J end lost 4 bases, and 15 bases lay between the germline ends. CDR3 nucleotide sequence: TGTGCCAGCAGAGATAACAGGGAAGCCACCGGGGAGCTGTTTTTT. Translating gives CASRDNREATGELFF.

Many counts were recorded for this clonotype. The V call is TRBV10-3, the J call TRBJ2-5; TRBD2 aligns across 13 bases. The ends lost 6 bases at V and 2 bases at J; junction bases unmatched: 6. The germline V gene has CDR1 ENHRY and CDR2 SYGVKD. The CDR3 extends over 16 amino acids. CDR3 DNA: TGTGCCATCAGCGGACTAGCGGGAGTTTCGCAAGAGACCCAGTACTTC. Amino acid sequence: CAISGLAGVSQETQYF.

Regarding this clonotype: A much larger clone sits a single nucleotide away, making a read error possible. The CDR3 spells CASRTGTGLTGELFF. CDR3 DNA sequence: TGTGCCAGCAGGACCGGGACAGGGCTTACCGGGGAGCTGTTTTTT. The V and J genes are TRBV12-3 or TRBV12-4 and TRBJ2-2; TRBD1 aligns across 9 bases. The V and J ends lost 6 bases and 5 bases, in that order; junction bases with no gene match: 7. The CDR3 is 15 residues long.

The V gene is TRBV12-3 or TRBV12-4, the J gene TRBJ2-7; D is unresolved. Trimming pared 6 bases from V and 1 base from J, leaving 10 bases between. The CDR3 covers 13 residues. In DNA form, the CDR3 reads TGTGCCAGCAGCAGATCCGAGTCCTACGAGCAGTACTTC. Its protein product is CASSRSESYEQYF.